This T cell receptor beta chain was documented in a study of T cells in women clearing cervical HPV infection. Background on the study: Controls' single incident HPV16 infection cleared within 12 months without precancer.

This clone shows up as medium-sized by frequency. Its antigen is not identified. The CDR3 extends 3 residues past the end of the read, so its final part is completed from the germline J gene. Germline CDR1 reads LNHNV; CDR2 reads YYDKDF (reference sequence). The CDR3 extends over 13 amino acids. Data came from immunoSEQ multiplex PCR; TCRdb stores just in-frame clones and leaves some out. Recorded for this sample: some 30,000 clones. Overall study results and limits: CIN3+ cases had significantly higher TCR richness than controls; evenness did not differ.

V usage is TRBV15 and J usage is TRBJ2-3; the match to TRBD1 covers 9 bases. The sequence was collected from a woman aged 18 to 75 with a cervical HPV16 infection that either progressed to CIN3+ or cleared (not recorded which). Sequenced: blood buffy coat. The covered CDR3 bases are TGTGCCACCAGCACGACAGGGGGAGAGACG. Its translation: CATSTTGGET. The complete CDR3 sequence is CATSTTGGETQYF. The whole variable domain, remainder taken from reference TRBV15 and TRBJ2-3, is DAMVIQNPRYQVTQFGKPVTLSCSQTLNHNVMYWYQQKSSQAPKLLFHYYDKDFNNEADTPDNFQSRRPNTSFCFLDIRSPGLGDTAMYLCATSTTGGETQYFGPGTRLTVL.